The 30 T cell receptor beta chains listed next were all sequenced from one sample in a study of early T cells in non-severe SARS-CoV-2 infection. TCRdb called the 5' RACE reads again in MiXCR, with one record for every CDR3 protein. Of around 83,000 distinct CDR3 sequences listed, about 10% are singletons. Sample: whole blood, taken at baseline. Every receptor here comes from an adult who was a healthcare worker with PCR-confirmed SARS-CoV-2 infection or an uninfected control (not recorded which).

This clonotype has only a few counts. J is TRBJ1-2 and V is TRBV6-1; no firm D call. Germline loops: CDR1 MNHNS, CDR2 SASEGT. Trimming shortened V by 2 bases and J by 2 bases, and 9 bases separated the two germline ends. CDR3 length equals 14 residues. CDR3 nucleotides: TGTGCCAGCAGTGAAACCGGCCGCAACTATGGCTACACCTTC. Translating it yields CASSETGRNYGYTF.

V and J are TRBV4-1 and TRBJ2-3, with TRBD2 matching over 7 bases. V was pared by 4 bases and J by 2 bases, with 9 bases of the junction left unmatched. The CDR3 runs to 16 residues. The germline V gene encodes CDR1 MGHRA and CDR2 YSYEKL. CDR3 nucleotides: TGCGCCAGCAGCCCGTCACTAGCGACCCTCACAGATACGCAGTATTTT. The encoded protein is CASSPSLATLTDTQYF.

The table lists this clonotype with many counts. The chain's CDR3 is CASSPPGRTSTDTQYF. The CDR3, as DNA: TGTGCCAGCTCACCCCCCGGACGCACTAGCACAGATACGCAGTATTTT. The rearrangement links TRBV18 to TRBJ2-3, with D uncertain. Trimming shortened V by 3 bases and J by 0 bases, and 13 bases separated the two germline ends. Germline CDR1 KGHSH, CDR2 LQKENI. The CDR3 contains 16 residues.

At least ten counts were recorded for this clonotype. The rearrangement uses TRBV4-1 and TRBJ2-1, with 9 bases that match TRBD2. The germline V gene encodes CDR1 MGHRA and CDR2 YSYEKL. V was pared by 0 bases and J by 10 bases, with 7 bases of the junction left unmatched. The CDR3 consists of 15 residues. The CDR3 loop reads CASSQEGLAGREQFF. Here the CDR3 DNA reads TGCGCCAGCAGCCAAGAGGGGCTAGCGGGAAGGGAGCAGTTCTTC.

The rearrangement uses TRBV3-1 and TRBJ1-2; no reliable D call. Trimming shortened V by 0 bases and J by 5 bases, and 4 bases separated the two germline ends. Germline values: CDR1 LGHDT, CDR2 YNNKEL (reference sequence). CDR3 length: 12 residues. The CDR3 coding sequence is TGTGCCAGCAGCCAAGATAAGTATGGCTACACCTTC. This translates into CASSQDKYGYTF.

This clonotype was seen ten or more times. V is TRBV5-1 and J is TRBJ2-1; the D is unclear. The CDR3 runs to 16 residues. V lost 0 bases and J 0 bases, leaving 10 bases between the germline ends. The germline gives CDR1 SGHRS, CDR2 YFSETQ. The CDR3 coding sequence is TGCGCCAGCAGCTTGGGGGCGGCCAGCTCCTACAATGAGCAGTTCTTC. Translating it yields CASSLGAASSYNEQFF.

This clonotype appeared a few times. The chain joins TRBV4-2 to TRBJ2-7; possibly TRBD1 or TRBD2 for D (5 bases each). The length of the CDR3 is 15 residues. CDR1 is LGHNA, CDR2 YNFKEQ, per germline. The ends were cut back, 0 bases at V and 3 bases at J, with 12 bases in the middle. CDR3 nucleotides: TGTGCCAGCAGCCAAGATGTCGGGACCATCTACGAGCAGTACTTC. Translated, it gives CASSQDVGTIYEQYF.

The CDR3 here is CASSAPASRLAGQFF. In nucleotides, the CDR3 is TGTGCCAGCAGTGCCCCGGCTAGCAGACTCGCAGGGCAGTTCTTC. The V call is TRBV28, the J call TRBJ2-1; D is possibly TRBD2 (5 bases). The CDR3 is 15 amino acids. Looked up from germline, CDR1 is MDHEN and CDR2 is SYDVKM. Trimming cost V 5 bases and J 12 bases, with 23 bases left between them.

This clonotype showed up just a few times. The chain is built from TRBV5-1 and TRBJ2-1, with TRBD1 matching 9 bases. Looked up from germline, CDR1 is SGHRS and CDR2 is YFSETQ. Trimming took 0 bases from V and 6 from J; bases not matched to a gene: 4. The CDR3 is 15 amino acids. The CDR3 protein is CASSLEGQGSNEQFF. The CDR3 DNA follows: TGCGCCAGCAGCTTGGAAGGACAGGGGAGCAATGAGCAGTTCTTC.

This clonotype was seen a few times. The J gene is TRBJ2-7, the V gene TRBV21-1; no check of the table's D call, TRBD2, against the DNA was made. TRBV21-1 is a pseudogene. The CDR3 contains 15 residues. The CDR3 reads CASSKGLAGADEQYF. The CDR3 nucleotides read TGTGCCAGCAGCAAGGGACTAGCGGGAGCTGACGAGCAGTACTTC.

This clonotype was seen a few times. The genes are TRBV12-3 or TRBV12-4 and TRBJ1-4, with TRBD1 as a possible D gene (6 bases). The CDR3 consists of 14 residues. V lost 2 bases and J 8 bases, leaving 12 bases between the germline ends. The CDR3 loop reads CASSLQGPVEKLFF. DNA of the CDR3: TGTGCCAGCAGTTTACAGGGGCCAGTAGAAAAACTGTTTTTT.

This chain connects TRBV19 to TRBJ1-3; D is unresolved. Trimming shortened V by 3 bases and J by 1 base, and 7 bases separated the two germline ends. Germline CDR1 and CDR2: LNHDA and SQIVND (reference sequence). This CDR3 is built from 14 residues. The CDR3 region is CASSMQASGNTIYF. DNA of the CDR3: TGTGCCAGTAGTATGCAAGCTTCTGGAAACACCATATATTTT.

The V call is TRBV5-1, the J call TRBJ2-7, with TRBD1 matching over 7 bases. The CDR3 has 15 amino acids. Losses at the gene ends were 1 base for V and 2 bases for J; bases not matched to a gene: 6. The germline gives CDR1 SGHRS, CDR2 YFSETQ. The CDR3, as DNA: TGCGCCAGCAGCTTGAGGCAAGGGGGCACCTACGAGCAGTACTTC. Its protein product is CASSLRQGGTYEQYF. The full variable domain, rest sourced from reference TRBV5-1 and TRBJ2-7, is KAGVTQTPRYLIKTRGQQVTLSCSPISGHRSVSWYQQTPGQGLQFLFEYFSETQRNKGNFPGRFSGRQFSNSRSEMNVSTLELGDSALYLCASSLRQGGTYEQYFGPGTRLTVT.

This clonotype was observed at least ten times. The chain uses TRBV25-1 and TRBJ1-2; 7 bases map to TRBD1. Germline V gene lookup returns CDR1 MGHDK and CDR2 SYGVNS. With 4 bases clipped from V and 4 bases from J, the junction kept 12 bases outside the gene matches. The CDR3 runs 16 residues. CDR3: CASSARRERQGYGYTF. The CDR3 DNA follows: TGTGCCAGCAGTGCGCGAAGAGAACGACAGGGCTATGGCTACACCTTC.

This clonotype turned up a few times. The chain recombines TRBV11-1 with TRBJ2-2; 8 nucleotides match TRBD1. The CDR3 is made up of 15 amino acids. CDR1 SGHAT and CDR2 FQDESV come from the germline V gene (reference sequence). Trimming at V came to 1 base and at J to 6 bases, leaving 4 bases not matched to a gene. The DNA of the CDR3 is TGTGCCAGCAGCTTAGAAGGGACAGGTCCCGGGGAGCTGTTTTTT. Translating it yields CASSLEGTGPGELFF.

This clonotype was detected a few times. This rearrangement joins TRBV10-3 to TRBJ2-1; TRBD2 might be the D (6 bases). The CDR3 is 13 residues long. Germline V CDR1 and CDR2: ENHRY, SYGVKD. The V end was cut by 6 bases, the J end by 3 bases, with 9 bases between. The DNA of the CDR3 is TGTGCCATCAGAGGCGGGATCTACAATGAGCAGTTCTTC. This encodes CAIRGGIYNEQFF.

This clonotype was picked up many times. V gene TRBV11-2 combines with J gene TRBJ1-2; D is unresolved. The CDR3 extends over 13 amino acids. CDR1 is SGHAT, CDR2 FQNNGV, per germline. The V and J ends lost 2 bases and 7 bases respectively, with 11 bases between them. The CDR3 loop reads CASSLSEVGGYTF. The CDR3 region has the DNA TGTGCCAGCAGCTTATCTGAGGTTGGTGGCTACACCTTC.

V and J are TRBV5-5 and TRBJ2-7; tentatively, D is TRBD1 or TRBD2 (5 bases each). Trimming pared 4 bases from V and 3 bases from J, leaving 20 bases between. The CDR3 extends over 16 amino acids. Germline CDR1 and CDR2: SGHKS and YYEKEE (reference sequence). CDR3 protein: CASSPGGGLGGYEQYF. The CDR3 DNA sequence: TGTGCCAGCAGCCCGGGTGGTGGACTTGGGGGCTACGAGCAGTACTTC. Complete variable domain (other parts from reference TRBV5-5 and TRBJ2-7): DAGVTQSPTHLIKTRGQQVTLRCSPISGHKSVSWYQQVLGQGPQFIFQYYEKEERGRGNFPDRFSARQFPNYSSELNVNALLLGDSALYLCASSPGGGLGGYEQYFGPGTRLTVT.

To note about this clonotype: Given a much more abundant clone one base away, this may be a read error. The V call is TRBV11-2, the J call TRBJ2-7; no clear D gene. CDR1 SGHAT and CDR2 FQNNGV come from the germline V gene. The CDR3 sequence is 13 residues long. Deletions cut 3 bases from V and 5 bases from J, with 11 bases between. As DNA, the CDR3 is TGTGCCAGCAGCTTTATGGTGGGAAACGAGCAGTACTTC. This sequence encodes CASSFMVGNEQYF.

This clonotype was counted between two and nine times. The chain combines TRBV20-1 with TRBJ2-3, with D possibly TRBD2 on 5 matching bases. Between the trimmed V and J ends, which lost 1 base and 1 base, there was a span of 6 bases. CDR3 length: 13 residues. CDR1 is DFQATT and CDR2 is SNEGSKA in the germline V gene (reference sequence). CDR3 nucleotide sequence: TGCAGTGCTAGAGCACTAGGCACAGATACGCAGTATTTT. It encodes CSARALGTDTQYF.

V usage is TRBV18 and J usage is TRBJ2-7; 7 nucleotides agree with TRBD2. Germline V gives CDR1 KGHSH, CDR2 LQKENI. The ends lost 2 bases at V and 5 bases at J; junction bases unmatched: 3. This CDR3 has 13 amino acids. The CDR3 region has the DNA TGTGCCAGCTCACCAGGGACTATGAACGAGCAGTACTTC. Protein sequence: CASSPGTMNEQYF.

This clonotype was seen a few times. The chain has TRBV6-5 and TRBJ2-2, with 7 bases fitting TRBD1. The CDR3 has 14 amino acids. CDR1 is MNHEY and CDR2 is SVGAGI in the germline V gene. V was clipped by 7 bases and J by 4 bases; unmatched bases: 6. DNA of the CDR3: TGTGCCAGCACCAGGGGGTCAGGCACCGGGGAGCTGTTTTTT. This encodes CASTRGSGTGELFF.

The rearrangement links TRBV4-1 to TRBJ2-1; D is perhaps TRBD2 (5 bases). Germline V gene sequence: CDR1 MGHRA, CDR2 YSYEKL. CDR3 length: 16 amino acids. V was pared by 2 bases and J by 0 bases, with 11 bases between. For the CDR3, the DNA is TGCGCCAGCAGCCAATTAGGCGGGTACTCCTACAATGAGCAGTTCTTC. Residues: CASSQLGGYSYNEQFF.

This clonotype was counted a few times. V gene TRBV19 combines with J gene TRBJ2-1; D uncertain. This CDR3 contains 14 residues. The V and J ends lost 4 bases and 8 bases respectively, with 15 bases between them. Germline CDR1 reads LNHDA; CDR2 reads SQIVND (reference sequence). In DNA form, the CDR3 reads TGTGCCAGTAGTAGTACGGTCCTGGGCGATGAGCAGTTCTTC. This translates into CASSSTVLGDEQFF. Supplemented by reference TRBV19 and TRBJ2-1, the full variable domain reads DGGITQSPKYLFRKEGQNVTLSCEQNLNHDAMYWYRQDPGQGLRLIYYSQIVNDFQKGDIAEGYSVSREKKESFPLTVTSAQKNPTAFYLCASSSTVLGDEQFFGPGTRLTVL.

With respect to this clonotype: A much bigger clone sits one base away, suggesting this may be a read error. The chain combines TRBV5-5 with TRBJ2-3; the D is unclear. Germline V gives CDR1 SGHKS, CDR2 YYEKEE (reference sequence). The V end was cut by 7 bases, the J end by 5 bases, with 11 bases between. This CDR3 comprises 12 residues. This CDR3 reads CASGFCQDTQYF. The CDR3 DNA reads TGTGCCAGCGGATTCTGTCAAGATACGCAGTATTTT.

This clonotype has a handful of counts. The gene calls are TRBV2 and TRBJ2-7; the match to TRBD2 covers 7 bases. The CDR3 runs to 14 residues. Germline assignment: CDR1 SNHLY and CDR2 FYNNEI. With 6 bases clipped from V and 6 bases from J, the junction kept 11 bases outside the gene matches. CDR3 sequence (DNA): TGTGCCAGCAGCACGACTAGCCCGCCGGCCGAGCAGTACTTC. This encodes CASSTTSPPAEQYF.

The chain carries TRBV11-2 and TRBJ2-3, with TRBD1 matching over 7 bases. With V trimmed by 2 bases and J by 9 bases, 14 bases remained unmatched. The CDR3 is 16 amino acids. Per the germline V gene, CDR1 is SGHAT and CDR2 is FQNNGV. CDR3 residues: CASSLRGGVRLGTQYF. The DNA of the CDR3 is TGTGCCAGCAGCTTAAGAGGGGGCGTAAGATTGGGGACGCAGTATTTT.

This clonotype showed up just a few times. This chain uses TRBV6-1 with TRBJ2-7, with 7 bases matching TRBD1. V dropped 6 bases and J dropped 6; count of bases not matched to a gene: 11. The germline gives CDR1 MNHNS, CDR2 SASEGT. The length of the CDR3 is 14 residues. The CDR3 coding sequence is TGTGCCAGCAGGGGCCCAGGGGGACGAGGCGAGCAGTACTTC. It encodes CASRGPGGRGEQYF.

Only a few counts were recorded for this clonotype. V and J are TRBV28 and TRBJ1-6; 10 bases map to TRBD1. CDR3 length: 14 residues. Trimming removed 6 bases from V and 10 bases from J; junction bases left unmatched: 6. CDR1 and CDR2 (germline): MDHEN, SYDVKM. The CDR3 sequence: CASRTGTGVSPLHF. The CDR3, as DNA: TGTGCCAGCAGAACCGGGACAGGGGTGTCACCCCTCCACTTT.

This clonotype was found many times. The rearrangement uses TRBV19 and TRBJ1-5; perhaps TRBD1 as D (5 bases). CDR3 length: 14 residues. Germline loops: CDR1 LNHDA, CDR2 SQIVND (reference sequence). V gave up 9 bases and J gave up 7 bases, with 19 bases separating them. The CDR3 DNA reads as TGTGCCAGCACCGGGGGTGGGGTCGGACAGCCCCAGCATTTT. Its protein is CASTGGGVGQPQHF.